These T cell receptor beta chains were read from a single sample in a study of technical replicates of blood from several donors. Sequencing was performed with immunoSEQ multiplex PCR; in TCRdb, only in-frame clones are kept and a portion is missing. The data hold about 73,000 clones, with 93% observed a single time. Sequenced material: T cells isolated from PBMCs. The receptors were gathered from a human donor in good health. Each CDR3 is given with its conserved first and last residue. D genes are given only for firm matches. Only some rows state a clone size, as once, few, many or a class for expanded clones.

clone_size j_call d_call v_call cdr3_nt cdr3_aa
. TRBJ2-7 TRBD1 TRBV4-2 TGTGCCAGCAGCCCCGGACAGGGAGCCTACGAGCAGTACTTC CASSPGQGAYEQYF
. TRBJ2-5 TRBD1 TRBV7-6 TGTGCCAGCAGCTTGGGACAGGGCATCGAGGAGACCCAGTACTTC CASSLGQGIEETQYF
. TRBJ1-3 . TRBV7-7 TGTGCTAGCAGCTCCCAGTATGGCTCTGGAAACACCATATATTTT CASSSQYGSGNTIYF
. TRBJ1-3 . TRBV30 TGTGCCTGGACGGACTCGGGAAACACCATATATTTT CAWTDSGNTIYF
. TRBJ1-1 . TRBV5-1 TGCGCCAGCAGATTCGACAGATTGAACACTGAAGCTTTCTTT CASRFDRLNTEAFF
. TRBJ1-1 . TRBV19 TGTGCCAGTAGTATACAGGCCGAGAACACTGAAGCTTTCTTT CASSIQAENTEAFF
once TRBJ1-2 . TRBV4-1 TGCGCCAGCAGCCAAGGGACAAGCTATGGCTACACCTTC CASSQGTSYGYTF
. TRBJ2-7 TRBD2 TRBV4-1 TGCGCCAGCAGCCAAAGGGGGCGGGGGGGCTCCGAGCAGTACTTC CASSQRGRGGSEQYF
. TRBJ2-3 TRBD1 TRBV5-4 TGTGCCAGCAGCTTGGAGGGGGCACATAGCACAGATACGCAGTATTTT CASSLEGAHSTDTQYF
. TRBJ2-7 . TRBV12-5 TGTGCTAGTGGTTACGGGATGGGGTATTCGGACGAGCAGTACTTC CASGYGMGYSDEQYF
. TRBJ1-2 . TRBV7-9 TGTGCCAGCAGCTTATCACAGGTTAACTATGGCTACACCTTC CASSLSQVNYGYTF
. TRBJ2-7 TRBD2 TRBV10-2 TGCGCCAGCAGTGGACTAGCGGGAGAGTGGGGCTCCTACGAGCAGTACTTC CASSGLAGEWGSYEQYF
. TRBJ1-1 . TRBV6-5 TGTGCCAGCAGTTACTCGAGGGCATCCGAAGCTTTCTTT CASSYSRASEAFF
. TRBJ2-7 . TRBV6-1 TGTGCCAGCCAGGGGTCTCACCTCTACGAGCAGTACTTC CASQGSHLYEQYF
. TRBJ1-2 . TRBV15 TGTGCCACCAGCAGATCTTTCACAGGCGCACATAACTATGGCTACACCTTC CATSRSFTGAHNYGYTF
. TRBJ1-4 . TRBV28 TGTGCCAGCGATCGGGGAATGGGAGAAAAACTGTTTTTT CASDRGMGEKLFF
once TRBJ1-1 . TRBV7-9 TGTGCCAGCAGCGAGGGCGTTTCGGACACTGAAGCTTTCTTT CASSEGVSDTEAFF
. TRBJ2-7 . TRBV5-1 TGCGCCAGCAGCTTGGCCGGCAGGGACTACGAGCAGTACTTC CASSLAGRDYEQYF
. TRBJ1-5 . TRBV2 TGTGCCAGCAGTGAGGGCACAAATAGCAATCAGCCCCAGCATTTT CASSEGTNSNQPQHF
. TRBJ1-5 . TRBV10-3 TGTGCCATCAGTGAGTCGGCAGCGCATCGTCTCAGTCCGCCCCAGCATTTT CAISESAAHRLSPPQHF
. TRBJ1-3 TRBD1 TRBV6-6 TGTGCCAGCAACCCGACAGGGGGGCAAGGAAACACCATATATTTT CASNPTGGQGNTIYF
. TRBJ2-5 TRBD2 TRBV6-5 TGTGCCAGCACGGCGTGGGAGGGACAAGAGACCCAGTACTTC CASTAWEGQETQYF
. TRBJ1-3 TRBD1 TRBV9 TGTGCCAGCAGCGGATCGACAGGGATTGGAAACACCATATATTTT CASSGSTGIGNTIYF
. TRBJ1-4 . TRBV25-1 TGTGCCAGCACCCACCCTACGGCTAATGAAAAACTGTTTTTT CASTHPTANEKLFF
. TRBJ1-2 . TRBV2 TGTGCCAGCAGCGCCTTCGACCTGGGCCCTAACTATGGCTACACCTTC CASSAFDLGPNYGYTF
few TRBJ2-7 TRBD2 TRBV10-1 TGCGCCAGCAGTGATGAGACTAGCGGGTGGAACGAGCAGTACTTC CASSDETSGWNEQYF
few TRBJ1-1 . TRBV7-9 TGTGCCAGCAGCTTAGGTGGCAGGGTGAATTGGGCTTTCTTT CASSLGGRVNWAFF
. TRBJ2-2 . TRBV7-6 TGTGCCAGCAGCTCGACCGGGGAGCTGTTTTTT CASSSTGELFF
once TRBJ1-6 TRBD1 TRBV2 TGTGCCAGCAGGGACAGGGGGAATTCACCCCTCCACTTT CASRDRGNSPLHF
once TRBJ1-3 TRBD1 TRBV7-9 TGTGCCAGCCGGGACAGCGGAAACACCATATATTTT CASRDSGNTIYF
. TRBJ1-3 . TRBV6-5 TGTGCCAGCTACACCAGGTTCTCTGGAAACACCATATATTTT CASYTRFSGNTIYF
. TRBJ2-7 . TRBV18 TGTGCCAGCTCACCCCCAGAAAACGACAGGTACCACGAGCAGTACTTC CASSPPENDRYHEQYF
. TRBJ2-1 TRBD2 TRBV5-4 TGTGCCAGCGGAAATAGCGGGGGGGCCATAGAGCAGTTCTTC CASGNSGGAIEQFF
. TRBJ2-5 TRBD1 TRBV5-1 TGCGCCAGCAGTTCGACAGGGTCCCAAGAGACCCAGTACTTC CASSSTGSQETQYF
few TRBJ2-2 TRBD2 TRBV28 TGTGCCAGCAGGCCTGGACTAGCGTACACCGGGGAGCTGTTTTTT CASRPGLAYTGELFF
. TRBJ2-1 TRBD1 TRBV7-9 TGTGCCAGCAGCTTAGGGGATGACAGGGTCGGCAATGAGCAGTTCTTC CASSLGDDRVGNEQFF
. TRBJ2-1 . TRBV6-5 TGTGCCAGCAGTTCGCCGGGGCAGGGGCGTAGTGAGCAGTTCTTC CASSSPGQGRSEQFF
. TRBJ2-7 . TRBV4-2 TGTGCCAGCAGCCAAGATTCATCCGCAGGGTCCTACGAGCAGTACTTC CASSQDSSAGSYEQYF
. TRBJ2-3 TRBD2 TRBV7-3 TGTGCCAGCAGCGCCTTGGGACTAACAGATACGCAGTATTTT CASSALGLTDTQYF
. TRBJ2-2 TRBD1 TRBV19 TGTGCCAGTAGTAAACGACAGGGTGGCGGGGAGCTGTTTTTT CASSKRQGGGELFF
once TRBJ1-6 . TRBV12-1 TGTGCCAGCAGCCCAACCCCAGGTTATTCACCCCTCCACTTT CASSPTPGYSPLHF
once TRBJ1-5 TRBD1 TRBV4-1 TGCGCCAGCAGCCAGACGGGACAGGGAAATCAGCCCCAGCATTTT CASSQTGQGNQPQHF
. TRBJ1-3 . TRBV6-1 TGTGCCAGCAGTGAAGGAGGAGGGCGAGGAAACACCATATATTTT CASSEGGGRGNTIYF
. TRBJ2-2 TRBD1 TRBV7-7 TGTGCCAGCAGCCCGGACAGGGTGGCCGGGGAGCTGTTTTTT CASSPDRVAGELFF
. TRBJ1-5 . TRBV6-1 TGTGCCAGCAGTATAACAATTCCCAATCAGCCCCAGCATTTT CASSITIPNQPQHF
. TRBJ2-1 . TRBV15 TGTGCCACCAGCTCCCCGGGGTGGGAGACCATAACCCAACCGTCCCATGAGCAGTTCTTC CATSSPGWETITQPSHEQFF
. TRBJ1-6 . TRBV18 TGTGCCAGCTCCCAATCCGAGGACAGAGTTTTCCCCCTCCACTTT CASSQSEDRVFPLHF
. TRBJ1-1 . TRBV10-1 TGCGCCAGCAGTGCATACACAGAGGGCAACACTGAAGCTTTCTTT CASSAYTEGNTEAFF
. TRBJ1-2 . TRBV7-2 TGTGCCAGCAGCTTAGGCCAACTCTATGGCTACACCTTC CASSLGQLYGYTF
. TRBJ2-1 . TRBV9 TGTGCCAGCAGCGTATCTGTCAATGAGCAGTTCTTC CASSVSVNEQFF
once TRBJ1-1 . TRBV6-5 TGTGCCAGCAGTTGGGGTATCGGGGGCACTGAAGCTTTCTTT CASSWGIGGTEAFF
. TRBJ2-3 . TRBV5-1 TGCGCCAGCAGCCACGCTAGCGCTTACACAGATACGCAGTATTTT CASSHASAYTDTQYF
. TRBJ2-7 TRBD2 TRBV4-1 TGCGCCAGCAGCCCTTCTAGCGGGTCTATCTACGAGCAGTACTTC CASSPSSGSIYEQYF
. TRBJ2-5 . TRBV9 TGTGCCAGCAGCGTCGAAGAGACCCAGTACTTC CASSVEETQYF
once TRBJ2-7 . TRBV30 TGTGCCTGGAGTGTACTGACCTACGAGCAGTACTTC CAWSVLTYEQYF
. TRBJ2-2 . TRBV7-2 TGTGCCAGCAGCTATCGCACCGGGGAGCTGTTTTTT CASSYRTGELFF
. TRBJ2-5 TRBD2 TRBV28 TGTGCCAGCAGAGTGATTAGCGGGAGTAACAGGGAGACCCAGTACTTC CASRVISGSNRETQYF
. TRBJ2-7 TRBD2 TRBV4-1 TGCGCCAGCAGCCTTGGGGGGGACTACGAGCAGTACTTC CASSLGGDYEQYF
. TRBJ2-7 TRBD2 TRBV6-1 TGTGCCAGCAGCGACGGGGGGGGAGAGCAGTACTTC CASSDGGGEQYF
. TRBJ1-5 . TRBV2 TGTGCCAGCAGTGTAAGTGATTTCGGTCAGCCCCAGCATTTT CASSVSDFGQPQHF